These T cell receptor beta chains were read from a single sample in a study of response to subunit inactivated influenza vaccine. TCRdb re-derived calls from the RT-PCR reads in MiXCR, one entry per CDR3 protein. The table lists some 600,000 distinct CDR3 sequences, 12% to 15% of them singletons, with about 7.6% in the top ten. Sequences were derived from PBMCs from blood, sampled around 15 days before vaccination. Source of these receptors: a man aged 45-65 years who received an inactivated influenza vaccine. Each CDR3 is given with its conserved first and last residue. Each record gives: D gene, clone size, J gene, V gene, CDR3 protein, CDR3 DNA. A D gene is named only where the DNA matches it firmly. Part of the rows lack a size; the others show once, few, many or a class for expanded clones.

TRBD2 | NA | TRBJ2-3 | TRBV5-1 | CASSLVSPLAGEDTQYF | TGCGCCAGCAGCTTAGTATCTCCGCTAGCGGGAGAAGATACGCAGTATTTT
NA | NA | TRBJ2-2 | TRBV3-1 | CASSSGWAGTGELFF | TGTGCCAGCAGCTCCGGGTGGGCGGGCACCGGGGAGCTGTTTTTT
NA | NA | TRBJ1-1 | TRBV9 | CASSEGGEYTEAFF | TGTGCCAGCAGCGAGGGGGGAGAGTACACTGAAGCTTTCTTT
NA | NA | TRBJ2-1 | TRBV11-2 | CASSLRERLAPYNEQFF | TGTGCCAGCAGCTTGAGGGAGAGGCTAGCTCCCTACAATGAGCAGTTCTTC
TRBD2 | NA | TRBJ2-3 | TRBV2 | CASRKWGTSGSTDTQYF | TGTGCCAGCAGGAAGTGGGGTACTAGCGGGAGCACAGATACGCAGTATTTT
TRBD1 | few | TRBJ1-4 | TRBV5-1 | CASSKAGTANEKLFF | TGCGCCAGCAGCAAGGCCGGGACAGCTAATGAAAAACTGTTTTTT
TRBD2 | many | TRBJ2-3 | TRBV11-2 | CASSRISGRAFTDTQYF | TGTGCCAGCAGCAGAATTAGCGGGAGGGCCTTCACAGATACGCAGTATTTT
NA | NA | TRBJ2-4 | TRBV14 | CASSPGHIQYF | TGTGCCAGCAGCCCCGGACACATTCAGTACTTC
TRBD2 | NA | TRBJ2-7 | TRBV9 | CASSAGGGRVYEQYF | TGTGCCAGCAGCGCCGGGGGGGGCAGGGTATACGAGCAGTACTTC
TRBD1 | few | TRBJ2-1 | TRBV4-1 | CASSHTGQTSYNEQFF | TGCGCCAGCAGCCATACGGGACAGACTTCCTACAATGAGCAGTTCTTC
NA | NA | TRBJ2-3 | TRBV6-2/TRBV6-3 | CASSSVRVGGRTDTQYF | TGTGCCAGCAGTTCCGTGCGGGTTGGGGGTCGAACAGATACGCAGTATTTT
NA | few | TRBJ2-5 | TRBV7-2 | CASSLQKGINVKTQYF | TGTGCCAGCAGCCTACAGAAGGGAATTAATGTAAAGACCCAGTACTTC
NA | NA | TRBJ2-6 | TRBV5-1 | CASSLNGAGANVLTF | TGCGCCAGCAGCTTGAATGGGGCTGGGGCCAACGTCCTGACTTTC
NA | NA | TRBJ1-1 | TRBV5-6 | CGSSFVLGFAEAFF | TGTGGCAGCAGCTTTGTCTTAGGATTTGCTGAAGCTTTCTTT
TRBD1 | many | TRBJ1-2 | TRBV6-1 | CASSPGTGGLGYTF | TGTGCCAGCAGTCCTGGGACAGGGGGCCTTGGCTACACCTTC
NA | few | TRBJ2-2 | TRBV5-8 | CASSFGGIFTGELFF | TGTGCCAGCAGTTTCGGGGGAATCTTCACCGGGGAGCTGTTTTTT
NA | few | TRBJ2-5 | TRBV7-8 | CASSLSRLALQETQYF | TGTGCCAGCAGCCTCTCCCGGCTAGCGCTCCAAGAGACCCAGTACTTC
NA | NA | TRBJ2-5 | TRBV7-7 | CASSWGTGEETQYF | TGTGCTAGCAGCTGGGGGACGGGTGAAGAGACCCAGTACTTC
NA | few | TRBJ1-3 | TRBV4-1 | CASSQYHHGVNSGNTIYF | TGCGCCAGCAGCCAATACCACCACGGTGTCAACTCTGGAAACACCATATATTTT
NA | NA | TRBJ1-1 | TRBV12-3/TRBV12-4 | CASSPAGSMNTEAFF | TGTGCCAGCAGCCCAGCAGGGAGCATGAACACTGAAGCTTTCTTT
TRBD1 | NA | TRBJ1-6 | TRBV7-8 | CASSLVSGGNSPLHF | TGTGCCAGCAGCTTAGTGTCAGGGGGTAATTCACCCCTCCACTTT
NA | NA | TRBJ2-7 | TRBV7-2 | CASSQPGGAPLYF | TGTGCCAGCAGCCAACCGGGGGGCGCACCATTGTACTTC
TRBD1 | few | TRBJ2-1 | TRBV15 | CATSREGIGQGRGQFF | TGTGCCACCAGCAGAGAGGGGATTGGACAGGGGAGGGGGCAGTTCTTC
NA | NA | TRBJ1-5 | TRBV20-1 | CSATRLRNQPQHF | TGCAGTGCTACACGTCTACGCAATCAGCCCCAGCATTTT
NA | NA | TRBJ1-1 | TRBV7-2 | CASSIGPAGTEAFF | TGTGCCAGCAGCATAGGGCCCGCCGGGACTGAAGCTTTCTTT
NA | NA | TRBJ1-2 | TRBV2 | CASSEPGPYGYTF | TGTGCCAGCAGTGAACCCGGACCGTATGGCTACACCTTC
NA | NA | TRBJ1-5 | TRBV4-2 | CASSQEGKGNRELSF | TGTGCCAGCAGCCAAGAAGGGAAAGGCAACAGGGAGTTGAGTTTT
NA | NA | TRBJ2-7 | TRBV29-1 | CSVDQGHEQYF | TGCAGCGTTGATCAGGGCCACGAGCAGTACTTC
NA | few | TRBJ1-2 | TRBV2 | CASSESAGGYTF | TGTGCCAGCAGTGAGAGTGCGGGGGGCTACACCTTC
NA | NA | TRBJ2-3 | TRBV4-1 | CASSQGRGGRADTQYF | TGCGCCAGCAGCCAAGGAAGGGGGGGCCGTGCAGATACGCAGTATTTT
NA | few | TRBJ1-6 | TRBV20-1 | CSARDWYSNSPLHF | TGCAGTGCTAGAGATTGGTACAGCAATTCACCCCTCCACTTT
NA | few | TRBJ1-6 | TRBV7-9 | CASSPPGVWNSPLHF | TGTGCCAGCAGCCCCCCGGGTGTATGGAATTCACCCCTCCACTTT
NA | few | TRBJ1-1 | TRBV5-1 | CASSRGQGPTEAFF | TGCGCCAGCAGCCGCGGCCAGGGCCCTACTGAAGCTTTCTTT
TRBD2 | many | TRBJ2-5 | TRBV7-7 | CASSPGGGETQYF | TGTGCTAGCAGCCCCGGGGGGGGAGAGACCCAGTACTTC
TRBD1 | NA | TRBJ2-7 | TRBV6-5 | CASSSTGGHGREQYF | TGTGCCAGCAGTTCGACAGGGGGCCATGGGCGCGAGCAGTACTTC
NA | NA | TRBJ2-6 | TRBV24-1 | CATSDLKGPGANVLTF | TGTGCCACCAGTGATTTGAAGGGGCCTGGGGCCAACGTCCTGACTTTC